This TCR beta chain was captured by sequencing in a study of blood T cell repertoires in COVID-19. Study context: Some COVID-19 samples were acute and others convalescent; all came from the United States, Italy and Spain. The analysed material was cDNA or gDNA that came from T cells, B-cell-depleted T cells, or PBMCs.

The protocol was immunoSEQ multiplex PCR, while the TCRdb copy is restricted to in-frame clones and leaves out a portion. The sample lists 200,000 or so clones; roughly four fifths were seen once. There are 15 residues in the CDR3. The V and J ends lost 1 base and 5 bases, in that order; junction bases with no gene match: 1. Germline V gene sequence: CDR1 SGHVS, CDR2 FQNEAQ. What the recovered Cohort 3 donors had was two negative PCRs, clearance, or symptom resolution. This sequence joins TRBV7-8 and TRBJ2-2; 10 bases are a match to TRBD1. The sample consisted of PBMCs or T cells enriched from blood (not recorded which). This receptor was identified in a man aged 35-49 years who had recovered from COVID-19. CDR3 bases: TGTGCCAGCAGCTTAGGACAGGGGGCGACCGGGGAGCTGTTTTTT. This codes for CASSLGQGATGELFF.